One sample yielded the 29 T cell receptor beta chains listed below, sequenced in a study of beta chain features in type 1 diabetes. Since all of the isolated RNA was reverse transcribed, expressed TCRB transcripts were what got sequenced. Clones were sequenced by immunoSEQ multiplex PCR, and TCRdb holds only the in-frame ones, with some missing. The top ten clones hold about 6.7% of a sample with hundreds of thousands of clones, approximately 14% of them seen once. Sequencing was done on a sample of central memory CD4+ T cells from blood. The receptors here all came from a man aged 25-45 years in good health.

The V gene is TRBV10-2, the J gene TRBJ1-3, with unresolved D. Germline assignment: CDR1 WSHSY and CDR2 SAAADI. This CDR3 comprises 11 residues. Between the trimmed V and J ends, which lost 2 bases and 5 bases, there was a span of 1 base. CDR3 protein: CASSERNTIYF. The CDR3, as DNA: TGCGCCAGCAGTGAGAGAAACACCATATATTTT.

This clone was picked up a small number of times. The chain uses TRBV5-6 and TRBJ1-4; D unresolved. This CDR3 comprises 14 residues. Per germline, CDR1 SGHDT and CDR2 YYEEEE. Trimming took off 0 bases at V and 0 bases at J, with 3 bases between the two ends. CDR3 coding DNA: TGTGCCAGCAGCTTGGTTGCAACTAATGAAAAACTGTTTTTT. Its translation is CASSLVATNEKLFF.

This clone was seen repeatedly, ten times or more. CDR3 amino acids: CASSLGFEAPLHF. The CDR3 DNA sequence: TGTGCCAGCAGCTTGGGTTTTGAGGCACCCCTCCACTTT. The chain combines TRBV5-4 with TRBJ1-6; D is unclear. Germline V CDR1 and CDR2: SGHNT, YYREEE (reference sequence). V was clipped by 0 bases and J by 11 bases, with 9 bases between them. The CDR3 extends over 13 amino acids.

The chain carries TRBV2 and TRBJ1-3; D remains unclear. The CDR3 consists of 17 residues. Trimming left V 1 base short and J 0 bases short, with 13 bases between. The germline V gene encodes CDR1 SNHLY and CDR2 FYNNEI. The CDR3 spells CASSEVQSPSSGNTIYF. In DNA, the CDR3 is TGTGCCAGCAGTGAAGTGCAGTCCCCAAGCTCTGGAAACACCATATATTTT. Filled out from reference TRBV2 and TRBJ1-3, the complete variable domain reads EPEVTQTPSHQVTQMGQEVILRCVPISNHLYFYWYRQILGQKVEFLVSFYNNEISEKSEIFDDQFSVERPDGSNFTLKIRSTKLEDSAMYFCASSEVQSPSSGNTIYFGEGSWLTVV.

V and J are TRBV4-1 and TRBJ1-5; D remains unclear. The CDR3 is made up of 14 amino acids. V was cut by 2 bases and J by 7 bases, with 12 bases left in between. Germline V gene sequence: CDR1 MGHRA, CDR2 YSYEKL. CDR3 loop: CASSQQFSGQPQHF. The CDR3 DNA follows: TGCGCCAGCAGCCAACAGTTTAGTGGCCAGCCCCAGCATTTT.

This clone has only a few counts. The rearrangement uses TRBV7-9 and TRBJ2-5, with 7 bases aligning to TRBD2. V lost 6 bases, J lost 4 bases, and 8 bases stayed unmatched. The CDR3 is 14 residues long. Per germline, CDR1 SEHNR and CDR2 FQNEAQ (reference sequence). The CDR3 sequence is CASSSAGVRETQYF. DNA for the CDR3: TGTGCCAGCAGTTCGGCGGGGGTGAGAGAGACCCAGTACTTC.

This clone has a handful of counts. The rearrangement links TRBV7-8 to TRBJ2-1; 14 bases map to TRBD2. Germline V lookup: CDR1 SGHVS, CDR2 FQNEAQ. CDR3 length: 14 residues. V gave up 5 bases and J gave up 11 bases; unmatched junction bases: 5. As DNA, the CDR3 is TGTGCCAGCAGCATAGGGACTAGCGGGAGAAAGCAGTTCTTC. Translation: CASSIGTSGRKQFF.

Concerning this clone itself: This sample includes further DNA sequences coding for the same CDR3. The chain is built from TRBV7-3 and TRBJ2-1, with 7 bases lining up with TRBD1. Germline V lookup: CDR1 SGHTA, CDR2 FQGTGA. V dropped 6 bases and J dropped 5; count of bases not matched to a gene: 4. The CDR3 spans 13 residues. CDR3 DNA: TGTGCCAGCAGTTCAGGGGGAAACAATGAGCAGTTCTTC. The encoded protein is CASSSGGNNEQFF.

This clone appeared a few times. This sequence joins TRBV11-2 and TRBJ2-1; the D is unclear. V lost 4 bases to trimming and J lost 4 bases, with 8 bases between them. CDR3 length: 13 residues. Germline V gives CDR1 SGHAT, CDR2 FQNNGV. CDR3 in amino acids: CASSSEVYNEQFF. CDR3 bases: TGTGCCAGCAGCTCCGAGGTTTACAATGAGCAGTTCTTC.

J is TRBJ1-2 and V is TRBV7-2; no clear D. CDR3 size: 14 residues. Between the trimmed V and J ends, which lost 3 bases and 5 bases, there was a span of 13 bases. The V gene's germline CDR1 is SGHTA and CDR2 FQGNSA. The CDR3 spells CASSFRGSPYGYTF. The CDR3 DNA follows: TGTGCCAGCAGCTTTAGAGGGTCCCCATATGGCTACACCTTC.

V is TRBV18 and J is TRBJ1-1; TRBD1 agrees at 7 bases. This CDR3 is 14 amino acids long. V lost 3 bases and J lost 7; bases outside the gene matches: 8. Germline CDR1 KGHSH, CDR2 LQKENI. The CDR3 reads CASSPGTAVREAFF. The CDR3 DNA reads TGTGCCAGCTCACCTGGGACAGCCGTCCGTGAAGCTTTCTTT.

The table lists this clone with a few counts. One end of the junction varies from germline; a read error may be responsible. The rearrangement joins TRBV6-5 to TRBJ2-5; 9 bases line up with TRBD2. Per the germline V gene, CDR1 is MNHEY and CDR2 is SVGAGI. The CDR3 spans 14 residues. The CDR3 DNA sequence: TGTGCCATCAGTGGCGGGGGGGACCAAGAGACCCAGTACTTC. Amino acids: CAISGGGDQETQYF.

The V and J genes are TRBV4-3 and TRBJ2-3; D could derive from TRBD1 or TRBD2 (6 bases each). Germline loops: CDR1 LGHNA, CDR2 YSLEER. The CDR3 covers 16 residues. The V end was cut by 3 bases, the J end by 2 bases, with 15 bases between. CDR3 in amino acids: CASSQGAGRNTDTQYF. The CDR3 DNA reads TGCGCCAGCAGCCAGGGGGCGGGACGCAACACAGATACGCAGTATTTT.

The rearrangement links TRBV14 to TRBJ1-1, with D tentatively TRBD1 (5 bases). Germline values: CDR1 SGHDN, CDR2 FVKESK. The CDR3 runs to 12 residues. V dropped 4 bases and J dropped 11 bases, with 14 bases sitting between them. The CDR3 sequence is CASSLQGIRAFF. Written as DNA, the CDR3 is TGTGCCAGCAGCCTCCAGGGAATTCGGGCTTTCTTT.

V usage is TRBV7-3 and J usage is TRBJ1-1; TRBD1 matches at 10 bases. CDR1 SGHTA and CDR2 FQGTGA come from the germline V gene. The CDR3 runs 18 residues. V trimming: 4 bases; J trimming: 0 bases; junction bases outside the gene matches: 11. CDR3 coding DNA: TGTGCCAGCAGCTCCGACAGGGGGCGCGGGTGGATGAACACTGAAGCTTTCTTT. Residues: CASSSDRGRGWMNTEAFF.

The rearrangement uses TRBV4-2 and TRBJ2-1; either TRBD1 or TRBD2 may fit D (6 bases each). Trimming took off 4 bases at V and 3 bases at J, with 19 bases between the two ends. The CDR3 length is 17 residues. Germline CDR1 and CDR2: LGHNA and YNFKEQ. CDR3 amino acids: CASSLDPPGALYNEQFF. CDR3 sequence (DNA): TGTGCCAGCAGCCTAGATCCTCCGGGGGCGCTCTACAATGAGCAGTTCTTC.

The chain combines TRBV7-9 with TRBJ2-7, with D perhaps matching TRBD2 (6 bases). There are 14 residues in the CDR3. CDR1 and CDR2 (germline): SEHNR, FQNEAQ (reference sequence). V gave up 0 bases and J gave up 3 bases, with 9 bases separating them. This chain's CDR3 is CASSLAGGNYEQYF. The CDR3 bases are TGTGCCAGCAGCTTAGCGGGGGGAAACTACGAGCAGTACTTC.

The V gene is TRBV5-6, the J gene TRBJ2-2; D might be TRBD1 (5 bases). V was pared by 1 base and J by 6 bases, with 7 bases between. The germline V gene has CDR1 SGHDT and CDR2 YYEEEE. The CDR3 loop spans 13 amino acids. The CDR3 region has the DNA TGTGCCAGCAGCTTGCCAGGGCCCGGGGAGCTGTTTTTT. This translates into CASSLPGPGELFF. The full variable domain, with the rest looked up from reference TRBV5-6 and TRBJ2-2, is DAGVTQSPTHLIKTRGQQVTLRCSPKSGHDTVSWYQQALGQGPQFIFQYYEEEERQRGNFPDRFSGHQFPNYSSELNVNALLLGDSALYLCASSLPGPGELFFGEGSRLTVL.

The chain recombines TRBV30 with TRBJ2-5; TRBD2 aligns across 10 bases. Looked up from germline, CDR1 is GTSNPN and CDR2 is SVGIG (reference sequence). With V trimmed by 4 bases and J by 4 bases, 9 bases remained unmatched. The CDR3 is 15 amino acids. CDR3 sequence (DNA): TGTGCCTGGAACCGTCTAGCGGGAGCGGGAGAGACCCAGTACTTC. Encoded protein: CAWNRLAGAGETQYF.

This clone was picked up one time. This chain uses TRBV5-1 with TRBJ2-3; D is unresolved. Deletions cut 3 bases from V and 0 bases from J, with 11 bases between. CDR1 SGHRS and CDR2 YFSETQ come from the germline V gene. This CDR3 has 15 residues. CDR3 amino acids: CASSSTAQSTDTQYF. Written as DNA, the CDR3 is TGCGCCAGCAGCTCCACCGCCCAGAGCACAGATACGCAGTATTTT.

CDR3: CASSEGLAVTDTQYF. Written as DNA, the CDR3 is TGCGCCAGCAGCGAGGGACTAGCGGTTACAGATACGCAGTATTTT. The chain employs TRBV4-3 and TRBJ2-3, with 11 bases fitting TRBD2. The CDR3 runs to 15 residues. Germline CDR1 and CDR2: LGHNA and YSLEER. The trim removed 5 bases at V and 3 bases at J, leaving 4 bases unmatched.

In nucleotides, the CDR3 is TGTGCCAGCAAAACGGGACAGGGGACCGGGGAGCTGTTTTTT. Translation: CASKTGQGTGELFF. The rearrangement joins TRBV6-1 to TRBJ2-2, with 10 nucleotides matching TRBD1. Germline loops: CDR1 MNHNS, CDR2 SASEGT. The CDR3 spans 14 residues. V dropped 7 bases and J dropped 5; count of bases not matched to a gene: 4.

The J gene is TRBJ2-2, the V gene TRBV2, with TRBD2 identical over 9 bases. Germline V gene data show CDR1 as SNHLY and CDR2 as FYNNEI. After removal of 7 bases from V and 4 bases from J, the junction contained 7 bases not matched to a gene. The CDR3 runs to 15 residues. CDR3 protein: CASTEGGLATGELFF. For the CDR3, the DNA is TGTGCCAGCACCGAAGGGGGACTAGCCACCGGGGAGCTGTTTTTT.

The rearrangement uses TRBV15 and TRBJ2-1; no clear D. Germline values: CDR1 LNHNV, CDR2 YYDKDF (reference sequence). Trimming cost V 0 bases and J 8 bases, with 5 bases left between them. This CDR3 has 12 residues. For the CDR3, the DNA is TGTGCCACCAGCAGAGATTATTATGAGCAGTTCTTC. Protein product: CATSRDYYEQFF. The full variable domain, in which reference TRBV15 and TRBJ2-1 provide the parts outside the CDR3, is DAMVIQNPRYQVTQFGKPVTLSCSQTLNHNVMYWYQQKSSQAPKLLFHYYDKDFNNEADTPDNFQSRRPNTSFCFLDIRSPGLGDTAMYLCATSRDYYEQFFGPGTRLTVL.

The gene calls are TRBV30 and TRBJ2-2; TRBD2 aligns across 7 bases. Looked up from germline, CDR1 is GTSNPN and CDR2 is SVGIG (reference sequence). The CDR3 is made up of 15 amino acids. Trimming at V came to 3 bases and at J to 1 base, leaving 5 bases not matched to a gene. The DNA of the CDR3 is TGTGCCTGGAGAAGGCTAGCGGTGAACACCGGGGAGCTGTTTTTT. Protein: CAWRRLAVNTGELFF.

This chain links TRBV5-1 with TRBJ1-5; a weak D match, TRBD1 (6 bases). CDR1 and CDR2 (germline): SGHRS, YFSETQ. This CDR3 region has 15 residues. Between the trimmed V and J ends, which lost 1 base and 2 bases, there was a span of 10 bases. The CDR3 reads CASSLLGAGNQPQHF. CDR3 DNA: TGCGCCAGCAGCTTGCTGGGGGCAGGCAATCAGCCCCAGCATTTT.

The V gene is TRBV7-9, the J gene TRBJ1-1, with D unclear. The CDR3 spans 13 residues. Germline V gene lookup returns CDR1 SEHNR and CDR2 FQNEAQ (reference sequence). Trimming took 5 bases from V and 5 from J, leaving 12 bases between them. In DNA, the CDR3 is TGTGCCAGCAGCCCGTTGCTGGGGACTGAAGCTTTCTTT. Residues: CASSPLLGTEAFF.

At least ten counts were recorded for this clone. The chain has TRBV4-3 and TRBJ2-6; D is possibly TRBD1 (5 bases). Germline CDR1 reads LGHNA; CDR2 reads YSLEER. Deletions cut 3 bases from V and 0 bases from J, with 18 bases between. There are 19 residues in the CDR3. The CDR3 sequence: CASSQGMGPLFSGANVLTF. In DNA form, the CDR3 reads TGCGCCAGCAGCCAGGGCATGGGGCCGCTCTTCTCTGGGGCCAACGTCCTGACTTTC.

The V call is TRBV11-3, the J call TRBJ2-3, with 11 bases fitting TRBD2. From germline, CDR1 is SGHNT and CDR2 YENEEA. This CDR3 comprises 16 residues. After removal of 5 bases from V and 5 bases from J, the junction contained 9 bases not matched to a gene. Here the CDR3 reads CASSPVSGGAGDTQYF. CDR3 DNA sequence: TGTGCCAGCAGCCCAGTTAGCGGGGGGGCAGGAGATACGCAGTATTTT.